This TCR beta chain comes out of a study of beta chain features in type 1 diabetes. Investigators reverse transcribed all isolated RNA, so they sequenced expressed TCRB transcripts. TCRdb's table, derived via immunoSEQ multiplex PCR, lists solely in-frame clones and lacks some. The table lists 220,000 or so clones, roughly two thirds of them singletons. Study findings and constraints: Patients' naive, central memory and Treg TCRB repertoires seemed closer to one another than those of healthy donors. Diminished insertions and augmented deletions at VDJ junctions characterized type 1 diabetes patients.

Germline trimming cut 6 bases from V and 2 bases from J; bases unmatched to any gene: 15. The CDR3 runs 17 residues. CDR1 and CDR2 (germline): MDHEN, SYDVKM. A remark on this clone: Its antigen is undetermined.

Material for sequencing was naive CD4+ T cells from blood. This clonotype was sampled from a man younger than 45 in good health. V and J are TRBV28 and TRBJ2-7; 8 positions agree with TRBD2. The CDR3 DNA reads TGTGCCAGCAGATCCTCGAGCGGGAGAGGAGATACCTACGAGCAGTACTTC. It is translated as CASRSSSGRGDTYEQYF.